The present T cell receptor (beta chain) was sequenced within a study of beta chain features in type 1 diabetes. Study information: Sorted cell examination encompassed under 130 million cells across all samples.

Sorted CD4+ subsets: naive, central memory, regulatory, stem cell-like memory (CD45RO/CCR7/CD25/CD127/CD95/CD27 panel). The investigators reverse transcribed all of the isolated RNA, so they sequenced expressed TCRB transcripts. The method was immunoSEQ multiplex PCR; TCRdb's version includes in-frame clones alone and lacks a portion of them. The table records some 350,000 clones, 8.5% to 10% of them present only once. V dropped 3 bases and J dropped 2 bases, with 17 bases sitting between them. Germline V gives CDR1 LNHDA, CDR2 SQIVND (reference sequence). The CDR3 sequence is 16 residues long. Study results and limitations: TCRB CDR3s were moderately but significantly shorter in Type 1 diabetes patients in all four CD4+ subsets. These data did not resolve whether HLA type affects TCRB rearrangement.

Of note for this clone: Its antigen is as yet unknown.

The TCR was taken from a young man with type 1 diabetes. The sequenced sample consisted of central memory CD4+ T cells from blood. The J gene is TRBJ2-7, the V gene TRBV19; D possibly corresponds to TRBD2 (6 bases). The CDR3 reads CASSISRDSSAYEQYF. CDR3 coding DNA: TGTGCCAGTAGTATCTCCCGGGACTCATCCGCCTACGAGCAGTACTTC.